A single sample is the source of the 30 T cell receptor beta chains below, sequenced in a study of OX40 agonist ivuxolimab in advanced cancers. This table comes from immunoSEQ multiplex PCR, and its TCRdb copy is limited to in-frame clones, with some not included. Of approximately 58,000 clones listed, 75% to 90% are singletons. The specimen was CD4+ or CD8+ T cells sorted from blood, collected in a trial of the OX40 agonist ivuxolimab. These receptors all come from an adult with an advanced solid tumor such as melanoma, head and neck, liver or kidney cancer.

The chain has TRBV4-2 and TRBJ1-4; no firm D call. In germline, CDR1 is LGHNA, CDR2 YNFKEQ. The length of the CDR3 is 15 residues. V lost 5 bases and J 7 bases, leaving 17 bases between the germline ends. CDR3 amino acids: CASSSNRAAREKLFF. CDR3 nucleotides: TGTGCCAGCAGCTCAAACCGGGCAGCGCGTGAAAAACTGTTTTTT.

J is TRBJ1-1 and V is TRBV27; no definite D call. Germline lookup yields CDR1 MNHEY and CDR2 SMNVEV (reference sequence). The length of the CDR3 is 13 residues. Trimming shortened V by 10 bases and J by 5 bases, and 17 bases separated the two germline ends. CDR3 coding DNA: TGTGCCACCGGGCCCGAGGGAAGAACTGAAGCTTTCTTT. Translating gives CATGPEGRTEAFF.

This clone was observed a single time. This sequence joins TRBV7-8 and TRBJ1-6; 11 bases fit TRBD1. Germline V gene data show CDR1 as SGHVS and CDR2 as FQNEAQ. The CDR3 loop spans 16 amino acids. Unmatched junction bases numbered 10, after V lost 5 bases and J lost 10 bases. Written as DNA, the CDR3 is TGTGCCAGCAGCCACAGTGGACAGGGGGCAAGATCACCCCTCCACTTT. Translation: CASSHSGQGARSPLHF.

V is TRBV11-1 and J is TRBJ2-7, with unresolved D. V was pared by 1 base and J by 2 bases, with 12 bases between. CDR1 is SGHAT, CDR2 FQDESV, per germline (reference sequence). The CDR3 totals 15 residues. The CDR3 loop is CASSLVSGFTYEQYF. The CDR3 region has the DNA TGTGCCAGCAGCTTAGTGTCAGGATTTACCTACGAGCAGTACTTC.

The V and J genes are TRBV7-8 and TRBJ1-6; D is unresolved. The CDR3 has 15 residues. V lost 0 bases and J lost 9, with 12 bases in between. The germline gives CDR1 SGHVS, CDR2 FQNEAQ. The CDR3 loop reads CASSLAAGSGSPLHF. As DNA, the CDR3 is TGTGCCAGCAGCTTAGCAGCTGGGAGTGGTTCACCCCTCCACTTT.

The chain links TRBV28 to TRBJ1-2; no definite D call. This CDR3 has 14 residues. Germline V gene lookup returns CDR1 MDHEN and CDR2 SYDVKM. Trimming took off 5 bases at V and 6 bases at J, with 16 bases between the two ends. The CDR3 region is CASSPPAGWDGYTF. Written as DNA, the CDR3 is TGTGCCAGCAGTCCTCCGGCGGGCTGGGATGGCTACACCTTC.

V usage is TRBV25-1 and J usage is TRBJ2-3; 10 nucleotides line up with TRBD2. The CDR3 covers 15 residues. In germline, CDR1 is MGHDK, CDR2 SYGVNS. The J segment lost 4 bases and the V segment lost 4 bases, leaving 5 bases of the junction unmatched. This CDR3 is CASSVAGGRPDTQYF. The CDR3 coding sequence is TGTGCCAGCAGTGTAGCGGGAGGTCGCCCAGATACGCAGTATTTT.

The rearrangement uses TRBV10-3 and TRBJ1-5; maybe TRBD1 (5 bases). Trimming took 6 bases from V and 0 from J, leaving 30 bases between them. This CDR3 contains 21 residues. Germline V gene data show CDR1 as ENHRY and CDR2 as SYGVKD. The CDR3 DNA reads TGTGCCATCAGCCTTGACAGTGGCCCTCCTCAGGGCCTTTTTAGCAATCAGCCCCAGCATTTT. It encodes CAISLDSGPPQGLFSNQPQHF.

The CDR3 DNA reads as TGCGCCAGCAGCTTCGGACTTAGCTCCTACAATGAGCAGTTCTTC. This gives the protein CASSFGLSSYNEQFF. The chain uses TRBV5-1 and TRBJ2-1; TRBD2 is a possible D gene (5 bases). The CDR3 spans 15 residues. The ends were cut back, 2 bases at V and 0 bases at J, with 9 bases in the middle. In germline, CDR1 is SGHRS, CDR2 YFSETQ.

The rearrangement uses TRBV27 and TRBJ2-2; TRBD2 agrees at 16 bases. The CDR3 runs 18 residues. The V segment lost 6 bases and the J segment 5 bases; nucleotides outside the gene matches: 9. The germline V gene encodes CDR1 MNHEY and CDR2 SMNVEV (reference sequence). CDR3 sequence (DNA): TGTGCCAGCAGGAAAAAGGGACTAGCGGGAGGGAAGACCGGGGAGCTGTTTTTT. It specifies CASRKKGLAGGKTGELFF.

V and J are TRBV19 and TRBJ1-3; D is uncertain. This CDR3 is built from 13 residues. Germline assignment: CDR1 LNHDA and CDR2 SQIVND (reference sequence). The germline V and J ends were trimmed by 6 bases and 2 bases, with 8 bases remaining between them. The CDR3 nucleotides read TGTGCCAGTAGACCTGGGGCTGGAAACACCATATATTTT. As protein: CASRPGAGNTIYF.

The J gene is TRBJ1-1, the V gene TRBV19; D remains ambiguous. V lost 6 bases and J lost 6, with 11 bases in between. CDR1 and CDR2 (germline): LNHDA, SQIVND (reference sequence). This CDR3 region has 12 residues. For the CDR3, the DNA is TGTGCCAGTAGCTCACCTTATTCTGAAGCTTTCTTT. Translating gives CASSSPYSEAFF.

This clone was seen a few times. V usage is TRBV6-1 and J usage is TRBJ1-5; D is undetermined. This CDR3 spans 13 amino acids. The V end was cut by 5 bases, the J end by 5 bases, with 10 bases between. Germline-derived CDR1 and CDR2 are MNHNS and SASEGT. The CDR3 here is CASSSDGDQPQHF. The CDR3 DNA reads TGTGCCAGCAGTTCAGACGGAGATCAGCCCCAGCATTTT.

Only one count was recorded for this clone. V and J are TRBV28 and TRBJ1-4, with D tentatively TRBD1 (5 bases). There are 15 residues in the CDR3. V lost 5 bases and J 6 bases, leaving 16 bases between the germline ends. In germline, CDR1 is MDHEN, CDR2 SYDVKM. Here the CDR3 DNA reads TGTGCCAGCAGTGCCAGTGGGGGTGGCGATGAAAAACTGTTTTTT. Translation: CASSASGGGDEKLFF.

The chain uses TRBV6-4 and TRBJ2-1, with TRBD1 matching over 11 bases. This CDR3 contains 16 residues. Germline loops: CDR1 MRHNA, CDR2 SNTAGT. The V and J ends lost 6 bases and 6 bases, in that order; junction bases with no gene match: 10. The CDR3 loop reads CASSRSGTGGTNEQFF. The CDR3 nucleotides read TGTGCCAGCAGCCGATCCGGGACAGGGGGTACCAATGAGCAGTTCTTC.

The V gene is TRBV5-1, the J gene TRBJ2-1; D might be TRBD1 (6 bases). There are 15 residues in the CDR3. V lost 0 bases to trimming and J lost 3 bases, with 10 bases between them. Germline V gene data show CDR1 as SGHRS and CDR2 as YFSETQ. In DNA form, the CDR3 reads TGCGCCAGCAGCTTGGTTCCAGGGGACTACAATGAGCAGTTCTTC. It yields the protein CASSLVPGDYNEQFF.

The chain combines TRBV28 with TRBJ2-1; 8 bases line up with TRBD1. Germline lookup yields CDR1 MDHEN and CDR2 SYDVKM. This CDR3 region has 15 residues. With V trimmed by 5 bases and J by 9 bases, 12 bases remained unmatched. The chain's CDR3 is CASSPADRVLGEQFF. The CDR3 bases are TGTGCCAGCAGTCCCGCGGACAGGGTGCTCGGTGAGCAGTTCTTC.

The chain couples TRBV19 to TRBJ2-1, with D maybe TRBD1 (5 bases). The CDR3 covers 13 residues. Looked up from germline, CDR1 is LNHDA and CDR2 is SQIVND (reference sequence). Between the trimmed V and J ends, which lost 3 bases and 3 bases, there was a span of 6 bases. Written as DNA, the CDR3 is TGTGCCAGTAGTATTGACAGCTACAATGAGCAGTTCTTC. Its protein is CASSIDSYNEQFF.

The chain uses TRBV30 and TRBJ1-4; 8 positions match TRBD1. J gave up 5 bases and V 3 bases, and 2 bases lay outside the gene matches. The length of the CDR3 is 13 residues. Germline assignment: CDR1 GTSNPN and CDR2 SVGIG (reference sequence). The CDR3 is CAWRGTGNEKLFF. Here the CDR3 DNA reads TGTGCCTGGAGGGGGACAGGCAATGAAAAACTGTTTTTT.

V and J are TRBV5-4 and TRBJ2-7; 8 bases match TRBD1. The CDR3 loop spans 15 amino acids. Germline V CDR1 and CDR2: SGHNT, YYREEE (reference sequence). The ends lost 0 bases at V and 3 bases at J; junction bases unmatched: 5. DNA for the CDR3: TGTGCCAGCAGCTTGGGACAGGGGAGTATCTACGAGCAGTACTTC. It encodes CASSLGQGSIYEQYF. Variable domain in full (rest from reference TRBV5-4 and TRBJ2-7): ETGVTQSPTHLIKTRGQQVTLRCSSQSGHNTVSWYQQALGQGPQFIFQYYREEENGRGNFPPRFSGLQFPNYSSELNVNALELDDSALYLCASSLGQGSIYEQYFGPGTRLTVT.

This clone was seen a handful of times. The chain carries TRBV29-1 and TRBJ1-1, with D unclear. V lost 5 bases and J lost 0, with 10 bases in between. This CDR3 has 13 residues. Germline V gives CDR1 SQVTM, CDR2 ANQGSEA. This CDR3 reads CSVPADVNTEAFF. CDR3 DNA sequence: TGCAGCGTTCCTGCCGATGTGAACACTGAAGCTTTCTTT.

This chain joins TRBV30 and TRBJ2-7; possible D gene TRBD2, 5 bases. The CDR3 contains 12 residues. The germline CDR1 and CDR2 sequences are GTSNPN and SVGIG (reference sequence). With 0 bases removed from V and 3 bases from J, the gap between germline ends came to 6 bases. CDR3 coding DNA: TGTGCCTGGAGTGTCACTAGCTACGAGCAGTACTTC. Its translation: CAWSVTSYEQYF.

V is TRBV11-3 and J is TRBJ2-2, with D hard to call. CDR1 SGHNT and CDR2 YENEEA come from the germline V gene. The ends were cut back, 9 bases at V and 2 bases at J, with 13 bases in the middle. The CDR3 has 14 residues. The CDR3 DNA sequence: TGTGCCAGTCGCGCGTTCGGAAACACCGGGGAGCTGTTTTTT. Translated: CASRAFGNTGELFF.

The rearrangement links TRBV6-1 to TRBJ1-1; tentative D call: TRBD1 (5 bases). Germline V gives CDR1 MNHNS, CDR2 SASEGT. V lost 6 bases and J lost 3, with 8 bases in between. The CDR3 extends over 12 amino acids. The CDR3 region is CASRPRDTEAFF. The DNA of the CDR3 is TGTGCCAGCAGACCCAGGGACACTGAAGCTTTCTTT.

The V call is TRBV5-1, the J call TRBJ2-7; 7 bases line up with TRBD2. CDR3 length equals 15 residues. Germline V gene sequence: CDR1 SGHRS, CDR2 YFSETQ. With V trimmed by 5 bases and J by 7 bases, 15 bases remained unmatched. The CDR3 loop reads CASRVGLADYWEQYF. Here the CDR3 DNA reads TGCGCCAGCAGGGTTGGGCTAGCGGACTATTGGGAGCAGTACTTC.

This chain connects TRBV6-5 to TRBJ1-5; TRBD1 might be the D (5 bases). Germline assignment: CDR1 MNHEY and CDR2 SVGAGI. This CDR3 is 13 amino acids long. V shed 5 bases and J shed 6 bases, with 11 bases lying between them. The CDR3 reads CASSTGDGQPQHF. The CDR3 nucleotides are TGTGCCAGCAGTACGGGGGATGGTCAGCCCCAGCATTTT.

This clone has only a few counts. The chain uses TRBV4-3 and TRBJ2-3; possible D gene TRBD2, 6 bases. Per germline, CDR1 LGHNA and CDR2 YSLEER. V shed 1 base and J shed 5 bases, with 13 bases lying between them. This CDR3 has 15 residues. The CDR3, as DNA: TGCGCCAGCAGCCAAGTTTTCGGGGGACGAGATACGCAGTATTTT. It specifies CASSQVFGGRDTQYF.

The chain couples TRBV28 to TRBJ2-1; 8 nucleotides match TRBD1. The V gene end was trimmed by 2 bases and the J gene end by 8 bases; junction bases not matched to a gene: 8. Per germline, CDR1 MDHEN and CDR2 SYDVKM. The CDR3 covers 15 residues. CDR3 in amino acids: CASSLSQGAKDEQFF. The CDR3 DNA reads as TGTGCCAGCAGTTTAAGTCAGGGGGCGAAGGATGAGCAGTTCTTC. The full variable domain, its missing parts supplied by reference TRBV28 and TRBJ2-1, is DVKVTQSSRYLVKRTGEKVFLECVQDMDHENMFWYRQDPGLGLRLIYFSYDVKMKEKGDIPEGYSVSREKKERFSLILESASTNQTSMYLCASSLSQGAKDEQFFGPGTRLTVL.

The chain uses TRBV7-9 and TRBJ2-3, with a tentative D call TRBD2 (5 bases). V was shortened by 4 bases and J by 10 bases, with 18 bases between the two germline ends. The germline gives CDR1 SEHNR, CDR2 FQNEAQ (reference sequence). The CDR3 loop spans 14 amino acids. For the CDR3, the DNA is TGTGCCAGCAGCTCACAGAGGGATGCCGAAGCGCAGTATTTT. It is translated as CASSSQRDAEAQYF.

A word on this clone: Other DNA sequences in the same sample also yield this CDR3. The chain recombines TRBV6-5 with TRBJ2-7; 12 nucleotides line up with TRBD2. Germline CDR1 is MNHEY and CDR2 is SVGAGI. V gave up 6 bases and J gave up 4 bases; unmatched junction bases: 7. The CDR3 extends over 15 amino acids. This chain's CDR3 is CASSLGLAGTYEQYF. For the CDR3, the DNA is TGTGCCAGCAGCCTCGGACTAGCGGGAACTTACGAGCAGTACTTC.